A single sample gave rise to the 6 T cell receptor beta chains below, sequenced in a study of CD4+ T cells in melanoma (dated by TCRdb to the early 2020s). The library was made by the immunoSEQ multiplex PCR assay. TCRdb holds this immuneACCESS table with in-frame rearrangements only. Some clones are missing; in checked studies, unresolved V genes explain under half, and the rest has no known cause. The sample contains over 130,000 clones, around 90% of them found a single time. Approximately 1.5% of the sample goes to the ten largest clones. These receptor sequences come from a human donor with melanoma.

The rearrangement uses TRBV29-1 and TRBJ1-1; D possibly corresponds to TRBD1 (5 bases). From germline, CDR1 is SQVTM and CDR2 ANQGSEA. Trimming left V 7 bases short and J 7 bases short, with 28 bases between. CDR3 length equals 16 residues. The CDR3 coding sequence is TGCAGCGCTAAGGGACCCGTAGTCTCTACTCGAGTTGAAGCTTTCTTT. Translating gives CSAKGPVVSTRVEAFF.

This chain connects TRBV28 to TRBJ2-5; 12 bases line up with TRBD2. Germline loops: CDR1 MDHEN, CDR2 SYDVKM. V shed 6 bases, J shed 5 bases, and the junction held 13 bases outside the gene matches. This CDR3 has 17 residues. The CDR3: CASSNFPSGGAAETQYF. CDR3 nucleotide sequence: TGTGCCAGCAGCAATTTTCCTAGCGGGGGGGCCGCGGAGACCCAGTACTTC.

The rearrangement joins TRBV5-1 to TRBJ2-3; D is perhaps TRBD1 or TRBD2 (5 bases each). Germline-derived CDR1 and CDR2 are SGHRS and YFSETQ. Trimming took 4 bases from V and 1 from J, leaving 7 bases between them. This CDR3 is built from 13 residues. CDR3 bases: TGCGCCAGCAGCCGGGACCGCACAGATACGCAGTATTTT. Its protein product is CASSRDRTDTQYF.

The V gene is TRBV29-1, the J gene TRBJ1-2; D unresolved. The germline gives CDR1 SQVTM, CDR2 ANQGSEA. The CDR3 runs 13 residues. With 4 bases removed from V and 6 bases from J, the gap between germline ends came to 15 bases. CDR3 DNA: TGCAGCGTTGTCCTAGCGAGACGGGATGGCTACACCTTC. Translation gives CSVVLARRDGYTF.

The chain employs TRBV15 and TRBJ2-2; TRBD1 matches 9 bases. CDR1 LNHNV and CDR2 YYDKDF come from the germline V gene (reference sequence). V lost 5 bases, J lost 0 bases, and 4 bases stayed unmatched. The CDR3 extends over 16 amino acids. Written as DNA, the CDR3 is TGTGCCACCAGCGACCGGGACAGGGCGAACACCGGGGAGCTGTTTTTT. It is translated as CATSDRDRANTGELFF.

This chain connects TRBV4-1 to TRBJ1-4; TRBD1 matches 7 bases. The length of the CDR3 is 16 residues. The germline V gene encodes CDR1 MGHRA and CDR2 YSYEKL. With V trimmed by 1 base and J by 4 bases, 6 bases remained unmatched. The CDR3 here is CASSQVRAGGNEKLFF. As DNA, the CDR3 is TGCGCCAGCAGCCAAGTCAGGGCAGGGGGTAATGAAAAACTGTTTTTT.